This T cell receptor beta chain was recorded in a study of beta chain features in type 1 diabetes. The CDR3 totals 14 residues. Trimming removed 2 bases at V and 3 bases at J, with 12 bases between. Germline V gene sequence: CDR1 SGHRS, CDR2 YFSETQ. Since all of the isolated RNA was reverse transcribed, expressed TCRB transcripts were what got sequenced. Clones were read by immunoSEQ multiplex PCR, and TCRdb kept only the in-frame ones, dropping some. Here the sample spans roughly 290,000 clones, roughly 8% being singletons. The receptor was isolated from a woman aged 18-29 years in good health. Sequenced material: central memory CD4+ T cells from blood. This rearrangement joins TRBV5-1 to TRBJ2-7; no clear D. The CDR3 coding sequence is TGCGCCAGCAGCTTACTCGTAGGAAGCTACGAGCAGTACTTC. Encoded protein: CASSLLVGSYEQYF.